In its sample, the clone carrying this T cell receptor beta chain was seen a few times. Its specificity is unknown. The study, taken as a whole, reports: Tumor-infiltrating Treg TCR alpha and beta sequences overlapped most with tumor naive CD4+ T cells, then blood naive. Tumor memory CD4+ T cell TCR gene usage clustered with blood and lymph node memory CD4+ cells and lymph node naive CD4+ cells. Larger-cohort validation covered only one TCR beta V-J rearrangement.

The V gene lost 7 bases and the J gene lost 0 bases, with 10 bases spanning the gap. Germline assignment: CDR1 DFQATT and CDR2 SNEGSKA (reference sequence). The CDR3 spans 13 residues. Constant-region reverse primers amplified full-length variable regions, followed by semi-nested Nested Universal Primer A PCR. Each CDR3 protein gets one entry after TCRdb re-called the 5' RACE reads with MiXCR. This table has approximately 7,000 distinct CDR3 sequences, about 50% appearing once. The V call is TRBV20-1, the J call TRBJ2-1, with unresolved D. Sequenced: naive CD4+ T cells sorted from a lymph node. Stated subset: naive CD4+ T cells, CD4+CD45RA+CD25-. The clonotype comes from a female donor with breast cancer. The CDR3 DNA is TGCAGTGGCGACTCGAGCTCCTACAATGAGCAGTTCTTC. Residues: CSGDSSSYNEQFF.